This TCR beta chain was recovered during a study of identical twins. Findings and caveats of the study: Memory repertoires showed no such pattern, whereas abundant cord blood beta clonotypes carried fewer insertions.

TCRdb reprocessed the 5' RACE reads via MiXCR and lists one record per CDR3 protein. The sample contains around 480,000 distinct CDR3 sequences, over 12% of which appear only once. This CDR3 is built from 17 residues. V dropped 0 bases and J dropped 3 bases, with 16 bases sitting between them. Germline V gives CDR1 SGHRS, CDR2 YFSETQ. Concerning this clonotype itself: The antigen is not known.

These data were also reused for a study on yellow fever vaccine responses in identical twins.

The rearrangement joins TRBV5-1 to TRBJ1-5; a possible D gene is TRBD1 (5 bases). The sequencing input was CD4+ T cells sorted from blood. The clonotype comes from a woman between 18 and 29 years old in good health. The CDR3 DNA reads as TGCGCCAGCAGCTTGGGACCCGGCAGGGAACTCAATCAGCCCCAGCATTTT. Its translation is CASSLGPGRELNQPQHF.